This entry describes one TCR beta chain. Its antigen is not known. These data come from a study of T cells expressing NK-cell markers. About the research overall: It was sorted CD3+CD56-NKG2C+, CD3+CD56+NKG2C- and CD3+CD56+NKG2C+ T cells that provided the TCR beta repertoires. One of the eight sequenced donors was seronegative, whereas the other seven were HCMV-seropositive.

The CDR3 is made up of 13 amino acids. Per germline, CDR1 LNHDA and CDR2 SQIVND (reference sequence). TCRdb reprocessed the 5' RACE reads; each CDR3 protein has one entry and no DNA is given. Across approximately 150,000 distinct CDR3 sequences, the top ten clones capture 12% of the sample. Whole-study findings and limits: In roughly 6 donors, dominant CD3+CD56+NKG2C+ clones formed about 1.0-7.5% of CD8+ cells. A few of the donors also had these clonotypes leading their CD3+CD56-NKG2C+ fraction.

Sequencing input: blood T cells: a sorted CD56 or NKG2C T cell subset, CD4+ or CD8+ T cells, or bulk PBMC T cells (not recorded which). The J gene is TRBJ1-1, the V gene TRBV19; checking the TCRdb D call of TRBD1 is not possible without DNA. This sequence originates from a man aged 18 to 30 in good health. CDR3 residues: CASSIASTDKAFF. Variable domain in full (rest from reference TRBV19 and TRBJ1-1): DGGITQSPKYLFRKEGQNVTLSCEQNLNHDAMYWYRQDPGQGLRLIYYSQIVNDFQKGDIAEGYSVSREKKESFPLTVTSAQKNPTAFYLCASSIASTDKAFFGQGTRLTVV.